Sequencing of this TCR beta chain was carried out in a study of beta chain features in type 1 diabetes. Expressed TCRB transcripts were sequenced after all isolated RNA was converted to cDNA. Sequenced naive, central memory and regulatory T cell samples produced an average of roughly 3.9 million reads. Assay used: immunoSEQ multiplex PCR; TCRdb lists only in-frame clones, some missing. This sample has under 900,000 clones, with roughly 17% found just once. The V gene's germline CDR1 is KGHSH and CDR2 LQKENI. The CDR3 is 16 amino acids. Losses at the gene ends were 0 bases for V and 1 base for J; bases not matched to a gene: 0.

The clonotype originates from a woman in her late teens or twenties in good health. The sequenced sample was naive CD4+ T cells from blood. The V gene is TRBV18, the J gene TRBJ2-4, with 10 bases fitting TRBD1. The CDR3 coding sequence is TGTGCCAGCTCACCACCGGGACAGGGGGCCAAAAACATTCAGTACTTC. Translating gives CASSPPGQGAKNIQYF.